The 26 T cell receptor beta chains below all came from one sample that was sequenced in a study of cytotoxic CD8 clonotypes in ibrutinib-treated CLL. The table came from immunoSEQ multiplex PCR; TCRdb's copy has only in-frame clones and leaves some out. The sample holds more than 150,000 clones, over 60% seen once. Sequencing was performed on PBMCs, taken after 24 months of ibrutinib treatment. The receptors come from a human donor with chronic lymphocytic leukemia.

V is TRBV30 and J is TRBJ2-1; TRBD1 agrees at 10 bases. V was clipped by 8 bases and J by 7 bases; unmatched bases: 8. The CDR3 sequence is 13 residues long. Germline CDR1 is GTSNPN and CDR2 is SVGIG (reference sequence). The CDR3 DNA reads TGTGCCGGAGGGGGGACAGGGGTTAATGAGCAGTTCTTC. It yields the protein CAGGGTGVNEQFF.

Remarks on this clone: The sample holds other DNA sequences that translate to the same CDR3. The chain carries TRBV9 and TRBJ2-1; D remains ambiguous. Trimming left V 0 bases short and J 1 base short, with 8 bases between. The CDR3 is 15 residues long. The germline V gene encodes CDR1 SGDLS and CDR2 YYNGEE. The CDR3 DNA follows: TGTGCCAGCAGCGTAGAGGGCAATTCCTACAATGAGCAGTTCTTC. Encoded protein: CASSVEGNSYNEQFF.

The J gene is TRBJ1-1, the V gene TRBV11-2, with D tentatively TRBD1 (6 bases). Germline CDR1 and CDR2: SGHAT and FQNNGV. The CDR3 is 17 residues long. V dropped 3 bases and J dropped 0 bases, with 17 bases sitting between them. CDR3 bases: TGTGCCAGCAGCTTTAGCGAACAGGGATACATGAACACTGAAGCTTTCTTT. Translation: CASSFSEQGYMNTEAFF.

This rearrangement joins TRBV18 to TRBJ2-5; a possible D gene is TRBD1 (6 bases). V was clipped by 2 bases and J by 4 bases, with 14 bases between them. The CDR3 consists of 15 residues. Germline assignment: CDR1 KGHSH and CDR2 LQKENI. The CDR3 coding sequence is TGTGCCAGCTCACCATGGCAGGAAGGGGGAGAGACCCAGTACTTC. It translates to CASSPWQEGGETQYF.

The J gene is TRBJ2-7, the V gene TRBV5-6, with TRBD2 matching 10 bases. Germline CDR1 is SGHDT and CDR2 is YYEEEE. The CDR3 extends over 17 amino acids. The trim removed 4 bases at V and 0 bases at J, leaving 10 bases unmatched. The CDR3 here is CASSPGLAVLSSYEQYF. In DNA, the CDR3 is TGTGCCAGCAGCCCTGGACTAGCGGTCCTGAGCTCCTACGAGCAGTACTTC.

V usage is TRBV15 and J usage is TRBJ2-7, with no clear D. The CDR3 has 13 residues. The ends were cut back, 0 bases at V and 6 bases at J, with 9 bases in the middle. CDR1 LNHNV and CDR2 YYDKDF come from the germline V gene (reference sequence). The CDR3 DNA follows: TGTGCCACCAGCAGAGATATGAGGTCCGAGCAGTACTTC. This codes for CATSRDMRSEQYF.

The V and J genes are TRBV7-8 and TRBJ1-5; D gene unclear. V lost 5 bases to trimming and J lost 4 bases, with 12 bases between them. This CDR3 spans 14 amino acids. Germline lookup yields CDR1 SGHVS and CDR2 FQNEAQ. The CDR3 coding sequence is TGTGCCAGCAGCGTCGGGCCGGCTAATCAGCCCCAGCATTTT. Translation: CASSVGPANQPQHF.

J is TRBJ2-7 and V is TRBV29-1, with 10 bases fitting TRBD1. With V trimmed by 8 bases and J by 7 bases, 11 bases remained unmatched. Germline-derived CDR1 and CDR2 are SQVTM and ANQGSEA. The CDR3 length is 13 residues. CDR3 sequence reads: CSTLTGGSGEQYF. CDR3 DNA sequence: TGCAGCACCTTGACAGGGGGCTCGGGGGAGCAGTACTTC.

This chain uses TRBV19 with TRBJ1-1, with D possibly being TRBD1 (5 bases). V was pared by 6 bases and J by 6 bases, with 11 bases between. The CDR3 is 12 residues long. Looked up from germline, CDR1 is LNHDA and CDR2 is SQIVND (reference sequence). The CDR3 loop is CASRGPGSEAFF. CDR3 DNA: TGTGCCAGTAGGGGGCCGGGATCTGAAGCTTTCTTT.

This clone has a single count. The chain joins TRBV6-1 to TRBJ1-5; D call uncertain. Germline CDR1 reads MNHNS; CDR2 reads SASEGT. Trimming shortened V by 1 base and J by 3 bases, and 7 bases separated the two germline ends. The length of the CDR3 is 14 residues. The CDR3 protein is CASSEGSINQPQHF. The DNA for the CDR3 is TGTGCCAGCAGTGAAGGCAGTATCAATCAGCCCCAGCATTTT.

The V call is TRBV7-2, the J call TRBJ2-1; TRBD1 might be the D (5 bases). Germline V gene sequence: CDR1 SGHTA, CDR2 FQGNSA. The CDR3 is 13 amino acids. V lost 8 bases, J lost 3 bases, and 11 bases lay in between. As DNA, the CDR3 is TGTGCCAGCGGACCTAGGGGCTACAATGAGCAGTTCTTC. This gives the protein CASGPRGYNEQFF.

The rearrangement links TRBV5-1 to TRBJ2-7, with TRBD2 matching over 10 bases. Germline CDR1 SGHRS, CDR2 YFSETQ. The CDR3 runs 15 residues. J lost 7 bases, V lost 4 bases, and 11 bases had no gene match. The CDR3 loop reads CASSPPAGGTREQYF. For the CDR3, the DNA is TGCGCCAGCAGCCCCCCAGCGGGAGGGACGAGGGAGCAGTACTTC. The full variable domain, completed using reference TRBV5-1 and TRBJ2-7, is KAGVTQTPRYLIKTRGQQVTLSCSPISGHRSVSWYQQTPGQGLQFLFEYFSETQRNKGNFPGRFSGRQFSNSRSEMNVSTLELGDSALYLCASSPPAGGTREQYFGPGTRLTVT.

V usage is TRBV7-9 and J usage is TRBJ2-5, with D perhaps TRBD2 (6 bases). CDR1 and CDR2 (germline): SEHNR, FQNEAQ (reference sequence). The CDR3 consists of 14 residues. The germline V and J ends were trimmed by 4 bases and 5 bases, with 14 bases remaining between them. The CDR3 region has the DNA TGTGCCAGCAGCTCCGGGACTTCGATTGAGACCCAGTACTTC. This codes for CASSSGTSIETQYF.

The CDR3 coding sequence is TGTGCCAGCAGTTACGAAACGAGCTCCTACAATGAGCAGTTCTTC. It yields the protein CASSYETSSYNEQFF. The chain employs TRBV6-6 and TRBJ2-1, with no clear D. The ends were cut back, 2 bases at V and 0 bases at J, with 8 bases in the middle. CDR3 length: 15 residues. The germline gives CDR1 MNHNY, CDR2 SVGAGI (reference sequence).

CDR3 sequence: CASSLGMFHYEQYF. CDR3 nucleotide sequence: TGTGCCAGCAGCCTCGGGATGTTCCACTACGAGCAGTACTTC. The rearrangement uses TRBV14 and TRBJ2-7, with D possibly matching TRBD2 (5 bases). Germline V CDR1 and CDR2: SGHDN, FVKESK. Between the trimmed V and J ends, which lost 4 bases and 3 bases, there was a span of 13 bases. The CDR3 has 14 residues.

This chain links TRBV9 with TRBJ2-2, with D uncertain. Trimming removed 1 base from V and 3 bases from J, with 16 bases in between. The germline gives CDR1 SGDLS, CDR2 YYNGEE. The length of the CDR3 is 17 residues. CDR3: CASSVPPLVADTGELFF. In DNA form, the CDR3 reads TGTGCCAGCAGCGTACCCCCCCTAGTTGCGGACACCGGGGAGCTGTTTTTT. The full variable domain, with the rest looked up from reference TRBV9 and TRBJ2-2, is DSGVTQTPKHLITATGQRVTLRCSPRSGDLSVYWYQQSLDQGLQFLIQYYNGEERAKGNILERFSAQQFPDLHSELNLSSLELGDSALYFCASSVPPLVADTGELFFGEGSRLTVL.

A single count supports this clone. The V call is TRBV27, the J call TRBJ2-2; D perhaps matches TRBD2 (6 bases). Trimming pared 8 bases from V and 8 bases from J, leaving 18 bases between. This CDR3 region has 14 residues. Germline V gene sequence: CDR1 MNHEY, CDR2 SMNVEV (reference sequence). CDR3 DNA sequence: TGTGCCAGCGGGTTCTCGGGGGAAGCTGGGGAGCTGTTTTTT. Amino acids: CASGFSGEAGELFF.

The J gene is TRBJ2-5, the V gene TRBV4-2; D gene uncertain. This CDR3 region has 11 residues. From germline, CDR1 is LGHNA and CDR2 YNFKEQ. V was clipped by 4 bases and J by 6 bases, with 6 bases between them. This CDR3 reads CASSLAQTQYF. CDR3 bases: TGTGCCAGCAGCCTTGCACAGACCCAGTACTTC.

V and J are TRBV5-4 and TRBJ2-2; 7 bases agree with TRBD2. The CDR3 extends over 15 amino acids. Trimming took 0 bases from V and 4 from J; bases not matched to a gene: 3. CDR1 SGHNT and CDR2 YYREEE come from the germline V gene (reference sequence). CDR3 DNA sequence: TGTGCCAGCAGCTTGGGGACTAGGGGCACCGGGGAGCTGTTTTTT. Encoded protein: CASSLGTRGTGELFF.

V usage is TRBV18 and J usage is TRBJ2-7; D remains unclear. Trimming shortened V by 1 base and J by 0 bases, and 10 bases separated the two germline ends. This CDR3 contains 15 residues. Germline V lookup: CDR1 KGHSH, CDR2 LQKENI. The CDR3: CASSPQRRNSYEQYF. The CDR3 nucleotides are TGTGCCAGCTCACCACAGAGGCGGAACTCCTACGAGCAGTACTTC.

This clone was seen only a few times. The gene calls are TRBV19 and TRBJ1-4; D gene uncertain. Germline CDR1 LNHDA, CDR2 SQIVND (reference sequence). Trimming cost V 4 bases and J 0 bases, with 12 bases left between them. The CDR3 runs to 16 residues. As DNA, the CDR3 is TGTGCCAGTAGTAGACGAAGCGCGGCAACTAATGAAAAACTGTTTTTT. Translation gives CASSRRSAATNEKLFF.

The chain recombines TRBV9 with TRBJ1-4; TRBD1 matches 9 bases. The germline gives CDR1 SGDLS, CDR2 YYNGEE. The junction had 5 bases not matched to a gene; V was cut back by 3 bases and J by 2 bases. This CDR3 region has 16 residues. Here the CDR3 DNA reads TGTGCCAGCAGCGGGAGACAGGGGGATACTAATGAAAAACTGTTTTTT. This codes for CASSGRQGDTNEKLFF. The full variable domain, in which reference TRBV9 and TRBJ1-4 provide the parts outside the CDR3, is DSGVTQTPKHLITATGQRVTLRCSPRSGDLSVYWYQQSLDQGLQFLIQYYNGEERAKGNILERFSAQQFPDLHSELNLSSLELGDSALYFCASSGRQGDTNEKLFFGSGTQLSVL.

The gene calls are TRBV4-2 and TRBJ1-2; TRBD1 agrees at 7 bases. This CDR3 has 15 residues. Germline lookup yields CDR1 LGHNA and CDR2 YNFKEQ. With V trimmed by 3 bases and J by 8 bases, 12 bases remained unmatched. DNA of the CDR3: TGTGCCAGCAGCCAGTTAGGGGGCAATGTCTTAGGCTACACCTTC. Translated, it gives CASSQLGGNVLGYTF.

This rearrangement joins TRBV27 to TRBJ1-3; tentatively, D is TRBD1 (5 bases). Between the trimmed V and J ends, which lost 6 bases and 1 base, there was a span of 10 bases. Germline assignment: CDR1 MNHEY and CDR2 SMNVEV (reference sequence). The CDR3 covers 14 residues. The CDR3 DNA sequence: TGTGCCAGCAGCTCGCAGGGATCTGGAAACACCATATATTTT. This encodes CASSSQGSGNTIYF.

The chain links TRBV7-8 to TRBJ1-2; D is possibly TRBD1 (5 bases). The CDR3 consists of 19 residues. From germline, CDR1 is SGHVS and CDR2 FQNEAQ. The germline V and J ends were trimmed by 2 bases and 1 base, with 23 bases remaining between them. The CDR3 here is CASSLSSRPTGLLNYGYTF. As DNA, the CDR3 is TGTGCCAGCAGCTTAAGTTCTCGCCCCACAGGCCTACTTAACTATGGCTACACCTTC. Using reference TRBV7-8 and TRBJ1-2 for the parts outside the CDR3, the full variable domain is GAGVSQSPRYKVAKRGQDVALRCDPISGHVSLFWYQQALGQGPEFLTYFQNEAQLDKSGLPSDRFFAERPEGSVSTLKIQRTQQEDSAVYLCASSLSSRPTGLLNYGYTFGSGTRLTVV.

The chain carries TRBV6-1 and TRBJ1-1; 7 bases align to TRBD1. V shed 5 bases, J shed 1 base, and the junction held 4 bases outside the gene matches. The germline V gene has CDR1 MNHNS and CDR2 SASEGT. CDR3 length equals 14 residues. The CDR3: CASSKGQSNTEAFF. The CDR3 nucleotides are TGTGCCAGCAGTAAGGGACAGTCGAACACTGAAGCTTTCTTT.